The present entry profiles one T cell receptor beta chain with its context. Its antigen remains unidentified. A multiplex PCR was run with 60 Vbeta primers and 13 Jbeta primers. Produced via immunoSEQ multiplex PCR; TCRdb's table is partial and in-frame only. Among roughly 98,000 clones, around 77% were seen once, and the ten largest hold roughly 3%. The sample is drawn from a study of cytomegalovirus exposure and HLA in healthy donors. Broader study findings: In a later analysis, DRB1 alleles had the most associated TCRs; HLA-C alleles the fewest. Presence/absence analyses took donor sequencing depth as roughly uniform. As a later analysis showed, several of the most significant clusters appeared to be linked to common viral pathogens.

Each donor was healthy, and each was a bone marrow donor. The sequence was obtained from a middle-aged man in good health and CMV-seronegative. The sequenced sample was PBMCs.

The CDR3 coding sequence is TGTGCCAGCAGTCCGGGACTAGCGGGGGGGAGGAACACCGGGGAGCTGTTTTTT. This translates into CASSPGLAGGRNTGELFF. The V call is TRBV28, the J call TRBJ2-2; TRBD2 aligns across 16 bases. Germline CDR1 is MDHEN and CDR2 is SYDVKM. CDR3 length equals 18 residues. J lost 1 base, V lost 5 bases, and 4 bases had no gene match.